This is a list of T cell receptor beta chains from one sample in a study of blood T cell repertoires in COVID-19. This table comes from immunoSEQ multiplex PCR, and its TCRdb copy is limited to in-frame clones, with some not included. The sample holds 250,000 to 350,000 clones, about 91% seen once. Sample: peripheral blood. The receptors stem from a woman aged 60-70 years with acute or convalescent COVID-19. Both conserved end residues are part of each CDR3. Each record gives: V gene, J gene, clone size, D gene, CDR3 DNA, CDR3 protein. The D gene is left open where the match is weak. Not every row has a clone size; where given, it reads once, few, many or a size class.

TRBV28	TRBJ2-7	-	TRBD1	TGTGCCAGCAGTACCCGGGACAGGGCTCGGTACGAGCAGTACTTC	CASSTRDRARYEQYF
TRBV13	TRBJ1-1	-	TRBD1	TGTGCCAGCAGCCCGCGACAGGGAGGCGCTTTCTTT	CASSPRQGGAFF
TRBV7-9	TRBJ2-5	-	TRBD2	TGTGCCAGCAGCCCAAGACTAGCCCTGCAAGAGACCCAGTACTTC	CASSPRLALQETQYF
TRBV10-3	TRBJ1-6	-	-	TGTGCCATCAGTGAGTCAGGGTCAGGGGAGCGGTCACCCCTCCACTTT	CAISESGSGERSPLHF
TRBV3-1/TRBV3-2	TRBJ1-3	once	-	TGTGCCAGCAGCCCTCCGGGACTGAGCTCTGGAAACACCATATATTTT	CASSPPGLSSGNTIYF
TRBV27	TRBJ1-5	-	-	TGTGCCAGCAGTCCGCCGGGGGGACAGCCCCAGCATTTT	CASSPPGGQPQHF
TRBV21-1	TRBJ1-5	-	-	TGTGCCAGCAGCAAAGCGCGGCAGGGGCGTGACAATCAGCCCCAGCATTTT	CASSKARQGRDNQPQHF
TRBV9	TRBJ2-1	-	TRBD1	TGTGCCAGCAGCTTCCGGGGACAGGAGTACAATGAGCAGTTCTTC	CASSFRGQEYNEQFF
TRBV9	TRBJ1-4	few	-	TGTGCCAGCAGCGTAGGGACAGCTTATAATGAAAAACTGTTTTTT	CASSVGTAYNEKLFF
TRBV10-3	TRBJ1-3	once	-	TGTGCCATCGGACTATCTGGAAACACCATATATTTT	CAIGLSGNTIYF
TRBV7-3	TRBJ2-5	-	-	TGTGCCAGCAGCCCCTGGGTAGCCGGAGAGACCCAGTACTTC	CASSPWVAGETQYF
TRBV5-1	TRBJ1-2	few	TRBD1	TGCGCCAGCAGCCCGGGACAGTGGGGCTACACCTTC	CASSPGQWGYTF